This is a list of T cell receptor beta chains from one sample in a study of PD-L1 blockade in urothelial cancer. Profiled with immunoSEQ multiplex PCR; TCRdb holds only in-frame clones, not every one. The top ten hold 2% to 3% of the sample, which has 100,000 to 150,000 clones, about 83% seen once. This material consisted of PBMCs, taken around atezolizumab (anti-PD-L1) treatment. Source of these receptors: a man aged 45-60 years with urothelial cancer. Each CDR3 is given with its conserved first and last residue. The D gene is left open where the match is weak. Clone size is not always given. Where it is, it says once, few, many or a class for expanded clones.

size	length	D	J	V	DNA	CDR3
-	11	-	TRBJ2-7	TRBV27	TGTGCCAGCAGGGCGGTTTTCGAGCAGTACTTC	CASRAVFEQYF
-	15	TRBD1	TRBJ1-1	TRBV18	TGTGCCAGCTCAGGACAGGGGGGAATGAACACTGAAGCTTTCTTT	CASSGQGGMNTEAFF
-	15	-	TRBJ2-1	TRBV27	TGTGCCAGCAGTTTCGGGAGAACAATCTACAATGAGCAGTTCTTC	CASSFGRTIYNEQFF
-	17	TRBD2	TRBJ2-7	TRBV18	TGTGCCAGCTCACCACTGGGACTAGCGGGAGGGCCAAGCGAGCAGTACTTC	CASSPLGLAGGPSEQYF
-	13	-	TRBJ2-1	TRBV7-3	TGTGCCAGCACCTTATCGACTGGGAGACAGCAGTTCTTC	CASTLSTGRQQFF
few	16	TRBD1	TRBJ1-4	TRBV19	TGTGCCAGTAGGGGACAGGGGGCGGCAACTAATGAAAAACTGTTTTTT	CASRGQGAATNEKLFF
-	17	TRBD2	TRBJ2-7	TRBV10-2	TGCGCCAGCACCGTGGGGACTAGCGGGACTAGCTCCTACGAGCAGTACTTC	CASTVGTSGTSSYEQYF
-	15	TRBD1	TRBJ2-4	TRBV5-1	TGCGCCAGCAGCTCGACTGGGACAGGAGAAAACATTCAGTACTTC	CASSSTGTGENIQYF
-	18	TRBD2	TRBJ2-6	TRBV27	TGTGCCAGCAGTCTAGCGGGAACGGGGTTCGGTGGGGCCAACGTCCTGACTTTC	CASSLAGTGFGGANVLTF
once	13	-	TRBJ2-3	TRBV14	TGTGCCAGCAGCCCACTTGGCGGAGATACGCAGTATTTT	CASSPLGGDTQYF
once	13	-	TRBJ1-1	TRBV11-3	TGTGCCAGCAGTGACAGGCACAACACTGAAGCTTTCTTT	CASSDRHNTEAFF
once	16	TRBD2	TRBJ2-1	TRBV11-2	TGTGCCAGCAGCTTCAAAACTAGCGGGAGATTCATTGAGCAGTTCTTC	CASSFKTSGRFIEQFF
-	14	TRBD1	TRBJ2-7	TRBV6-6	TGTGCCAGCAGGACGGCAGGGGGCGGGTACGAGCAGTACTTC	CASRTAGGGYEQYF
-	17	-	TRBJ1-3	TRBV5-4	TGTGCCAGCAGCTTGGCCAAGGGGGGGAGTGCTGGAAACACCATATATTTT	CASSLAKGGSAGNTIYF
-	16	TRBD2	TRBJ2-5	TRBV9	TGTGCCAGCAGCGTGGCTAGCGGGAGAGTTGGGGAGACCCAGTACTTC	CASSVASGRVGETQYF
-	14	TRBD1	TRBJ1-2	TRBV6-5	TGTGCCAGCAGTTCCAACGACAGGGTTGCTGGCTACACCTTC	CASSSNDRVAGYTF
-	15	-	TRBJ2-1	TRBV5-1	TGCGCCAGCAGCTTGGTCCAGGGCCCCTACAATGAGCAGTTCTTC	CASSLVQGPYNEQFF
medium-sized	13	TRBD2	TRBJ2-7	TRBV6-4	TGTGCCAGCAGTGAAGGGACTAGCGCCGAGCAGTACTTC	CASSEGTSAEQYF
-	13	-	TRBJ2-7	TRBV15	TGTGCCACCAGCAGAGATAACTATGGCGAGCAGTACTTC	CATSRDNYGEQYF
-	14	-	TRBJ2-2	TRBV19	TGTGCCAGTAGTCTCCGCCAGGGCGCCGGGGAGCTGTTTTTT	CASSLRQGAGELFF
-	18	TRBD1	TRBJ1-1	TRBV7-9	TGTGCCAGCAGCCAGAGCCGGGACAGGGGATACATGAACACTGAAGCTTTCTTT	CASSQSRDRGYMNTEAFF
-	18	-	TRBJ1-6	TRBV27	TGTGCCAGCAGTTTGTCGACAGGCCCTTACTCCTATAATTCACCCCTCCACTTT	CASSLSTGPYSYNSPLHF
-	15	-	TRBJ2-1	TRBV5-1	TGCGCCAGCAGCCGCGACGGGAGTGGGAAGGATGAGCAGTTCTTC	CASSRDGSGKDEQFF
-	13	-	TRBJ2-7	TRBV12-1	TGTGCCAGCAGCTTACTGAGCTCCTACGAGCAGTACTTC	CASSLLSSYEQYF
-	14	TRBD1	TRBJ1-2	TRBV2	TGTGCCAGCAGTGAATGGACAGGAAGGTATGGCTACACCTTC	CASSEWTGRYGYTF
many	12	-	TRBJ1-1	TRBV27	TGTGCCAGCAGCCGGGTCAACACTGAAGCTTTCTTT	CASSRVNTEAFF
-	15	-	TRBJ2-3	TRBV6-4	TGTGCCAGCAGTGTTGAAGCTAGCAGCACAGATACGCAGTATTTT	CASSVEASSTDTQYF
-	16	-	TRBJ2-2	TRBV5-1	TGCGCCAGCAGCTGGCAGGGGCTGGGGAACACCGGGGAGCTGTTTTTT	CASSWQGLGNTGELFF
-	14	TRBD1	TRBJ2-5	TRBV5-1	TGCGCCAGCAGCGAGGGGGCGGGTGTAGAGACCCAGTACTTC	CASSEGAGVETQYF
-	14	-	TRBJ2-6	TRBV27	TGTGCCAGCAGCACCTACTCTGGGGCCAACGTCCTGACTTTC	CASSTYSGANVLTF
once	18	TRBD2	TRBJ2-7	TRBV7-9	TGTGCCAGCAGCTCCCTCGGGACTAGCGGGAGGGACACCTACGAGCAGTACTTC	CASSSLGTSGRDTYEQYF
-	15	TRBD2	TRBJ2-7	TRBV19	TGTGCCAGTAGCATAGCGGGAGGGACCCTGTACGAGCAGTACTTC	CASSIAGGTLYEQYF
-	14	-	TRBJ2-3	TRBV5-1	TGCGCCAGCAGCTTACAGGGCCTCACAGATACGCAGTATTTT	CASSLQGLTDTQYF
-	16	TRBD1	TRBJ2-4	TRBV27	TGTGCCAGCAGTCGACCGGGACAGCTAGCCAAAAACATTCAGTACTTC	CASSRPGQLAKNIQYF
-	14	TRBD1	TRBJ2-3	TRBV6-6	TGTGCCAGCAGCAAGGGACAGGGTGGAGATACGCAGTATTTT	CASSKGQGGDTQYF
-	13	TRBD1	TRBJ2-7	TRBV5-1	TGCGCCAGCAGCTCGACAGGGCCCTACGAGCAGTACTTC	CASSSTGPYEQYF
-	17	TRBD1	TRBJ2-5	TRBV28	TGTGCCAGCAGCCGAGGGGGGGGACAGGGGCTTACTGAGACCCAGTACTTC	CASSRGGGQGLTETQYF
few	16	-	TRBJ1-1	TRBV30	TGTGCCTGGAGGAGGGGGAAACAGGTCGGGAACACTGAAGCTTTCTTT	CAWRRGKQVGNTEAFF
many	14	-	TRBJ1-3	TRBV2	TGTGCCAGCAATGCTATGACAGCTGGAAACACCATATATTTT	CASNAMTAGNTIYF
-	17	-	TRBJ2-5	TRBV7-9	TGTGCCAGCAGCTCAGGGGGACTAGTGGGGGTCCAAGAGACCCAGTACTTC	CASSSGGLVGVQETQYF
-	15	-	TRBJ1-6	TRBV2	TGTGCCAGCAGCTACAGGGAGTCAGTTAATTCACCCCTCCACTTT	CASSYRESVNSPLHF
-	11	-	TRBJ2-7	TRBV28	TGTGCCAGCATCAGGAGGGGCCAGCAGTACTTC	CASIRRGQQYF
once	17	TRBD1	TRBJ2-6	TRBV5-4	TGTGCCAGCAGCGCCGGGACAGGGGACCCTGGGGCCAACGTCCTGACTTTC	CASSAGTGDPGANVLTF
-	14	-	TRBJ2-7	TRBV18	TGTGCCAGCTCACTACCGAATTCAGATTACGAGCAGTACTTC	CASSLPNSDYEQYF
-	14	TRBD2	TRBJ2-1	TRBV14	TGTGCCAGCAGCCGGACTAGCGGGAGTTTTGAGCAGTTCTTC	CASSRTSGSFEQFF
once	16	TRBD2	TRBJ2-1	TRBV11-1	TGTGCCAGCAGCCCAGGAGGCAGCGGGAGATACAATGAGCAGTTCTTC	CASSPGGSGRYNEQFF
few	14	-	TRBJ1-6	TRBV18	TGTGCCAGCTCACCGACGGACACCAATTCACCCCTCCACTTT	CASSPTDTNSPLHF
-	17	-	TRBJ1-6	TRBV19	TGTGCCAGTAGCTTCTCCCTCGGGTTAAATGGTAATTCACCCCTCCACTTT	CASSFSLGLNGNSPLHF
-	14	-	TRBJ2-5	TRBV6-6	TGTGCCAGCAGTTTGCCGGGATTCCAGGAGACCCAGTACTTC	CASSLPGFQETQYF
once	13	-	TRBJ2-3	TRBV9	TGTGCCAGCAGCGTAGCCCAGACAGATACGCAGTATTTT	CASSVAQTDTQYF
-	18	TRBD2	TRBJ2-1	TRBV5-6	TGTGCCAGCAGCCCCTTGACTAGCGGGAGGGCCATGTACAATGAGCAGTTCTTC	CASSPLTSGRAMYNEQFF
-	16	-	TRBJ2-3	TRBV19	TGTGCCAGTAGTATGCGTAGCGGATCTAGCACAGATACGCAGTATTTT	CASSMRSGSSTDTQYF
-	12	-	TRBJ1-2	TRBV27	TGTGCCAGCAGTGCGGGGGCGGAAGGCTACACCTTC	CASSAGAEGYTF
-	16	-	TRBJ2-1	TRBV5-1	TGCGCCAGCAGCTTGAAAACCGGGACAATAGCTGGTGAGCAGTTCTTC	CASSLKTGTIAGEQFF